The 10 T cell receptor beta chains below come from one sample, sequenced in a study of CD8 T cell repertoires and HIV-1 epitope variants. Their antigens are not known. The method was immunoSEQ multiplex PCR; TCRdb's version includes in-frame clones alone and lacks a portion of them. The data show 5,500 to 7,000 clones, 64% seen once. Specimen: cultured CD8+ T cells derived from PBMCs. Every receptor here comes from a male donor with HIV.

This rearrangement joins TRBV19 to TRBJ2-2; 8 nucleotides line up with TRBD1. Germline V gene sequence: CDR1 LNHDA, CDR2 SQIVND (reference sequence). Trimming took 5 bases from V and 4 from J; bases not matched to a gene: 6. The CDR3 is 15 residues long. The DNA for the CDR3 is TGTGCCAGTAGTTCTCGGGACAGGAGCACCGGGGAGCTGTTTTTT. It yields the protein CASSSRDRSTGELFF.

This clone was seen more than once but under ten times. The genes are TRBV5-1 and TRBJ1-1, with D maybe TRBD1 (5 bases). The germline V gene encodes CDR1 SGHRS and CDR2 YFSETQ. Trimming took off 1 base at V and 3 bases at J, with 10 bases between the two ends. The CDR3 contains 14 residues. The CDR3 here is CASSLPIGDTEAFF. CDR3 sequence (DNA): TGCGCCAGCAGCTTGCCTATAGGGGACACTGAAGCTTTCTTT.

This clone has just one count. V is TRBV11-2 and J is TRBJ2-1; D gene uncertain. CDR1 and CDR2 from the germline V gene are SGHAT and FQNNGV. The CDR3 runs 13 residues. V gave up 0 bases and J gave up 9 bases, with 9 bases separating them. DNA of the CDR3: TGTGCCAGCAGCTTAGACGGTGCCAGTGAGCAGTTCTTC. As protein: CASSLDGASEQFF.

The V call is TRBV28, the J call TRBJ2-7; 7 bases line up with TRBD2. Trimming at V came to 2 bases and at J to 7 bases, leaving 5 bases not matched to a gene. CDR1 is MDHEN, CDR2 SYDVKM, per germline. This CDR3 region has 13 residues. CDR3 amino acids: CASSLKRGWEQYF. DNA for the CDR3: TGTGCCAGCAGTTTAAAGCGGGGCTGGGAGCAGTACTTC.

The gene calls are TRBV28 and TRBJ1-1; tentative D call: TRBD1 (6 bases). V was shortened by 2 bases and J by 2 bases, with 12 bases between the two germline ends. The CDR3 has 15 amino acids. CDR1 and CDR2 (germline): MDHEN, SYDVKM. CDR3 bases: TGTGCCAGCAGTTTACGGACAGTTCCTAACACTGAAGCTTTCTTT. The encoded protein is CASSLRTVPNTEAFF.

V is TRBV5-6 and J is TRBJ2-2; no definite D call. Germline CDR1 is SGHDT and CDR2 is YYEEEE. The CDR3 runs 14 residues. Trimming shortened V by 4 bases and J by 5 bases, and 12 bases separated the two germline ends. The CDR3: CASSPGVGTGELFF. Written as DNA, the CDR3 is TGTGCCAGCAGCCCGGGTGTGGGGACCGGGGAGCTGTTTTTT.

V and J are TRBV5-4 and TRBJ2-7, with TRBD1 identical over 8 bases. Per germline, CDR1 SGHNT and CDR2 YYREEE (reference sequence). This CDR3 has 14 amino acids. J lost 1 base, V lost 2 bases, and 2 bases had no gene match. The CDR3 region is CASSFGQGSYEQYF. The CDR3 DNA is TGTGCCAGCAGCTTCGGACAGGGTTCCTACGAGCAGTACTTC.

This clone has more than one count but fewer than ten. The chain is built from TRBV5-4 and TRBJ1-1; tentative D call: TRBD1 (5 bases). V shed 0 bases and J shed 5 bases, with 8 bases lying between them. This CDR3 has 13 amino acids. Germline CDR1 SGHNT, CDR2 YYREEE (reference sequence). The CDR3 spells CASSLAEGTEAFF. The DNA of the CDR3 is TGTGCCAGCAGCTTGGCCGAGGGGACTGAAGCTTTCTTT.

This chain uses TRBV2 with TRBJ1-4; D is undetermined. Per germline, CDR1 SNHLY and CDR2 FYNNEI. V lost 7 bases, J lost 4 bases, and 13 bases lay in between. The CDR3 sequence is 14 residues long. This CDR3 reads CASTPRRVNEKLFF. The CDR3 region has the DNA TGTGCCAGCACCCCTCGTAGGGTTAATGAAAAACTGTTTTTT.

The CDR3 sequence: CASSPETNYNEQFF. The CDR3 DNA reads as TGTGCCAGCTCACCCGAGACAAACTACAATGAGCAGTTCTTC. V gene TRBV18 combines with J gene TRBJ2-1; D gene ambiguous. Germline loops: CDR1 KGHSH, CDR2 LQKENI. CDR3 length: 14 amino acids. The ends were cut back, 3 bases at V and 3 bases at J, with 9 bases in the middle.